This T cell receptor beta chain comes out of a study of response to subunit inactivated influenza vaccine (dated by TCRdb to 2017 to 2018). Regarding the complete study: Deep quantitative profiling of the T cell receptor repertoire was used in the study to follow responses to a trivalent subunit inactivated influenza vaccine. Beyond this particular receptor, the publication reports: The authors suggested that each seasonal influenza vaccination may recruit only a limited number of new T cells.

From the cysteine through the phenylalanine, the CDR3 covers 17 amino acids. Solely the CDR3 DNA is kept, with 51 bases framed from the first base. V is reduced by 4 bases and J by 0 bases, leaving a spacing of 16 bases between them. For this clonotype: The target of this receptor is not known. One base away there is no much larger clone; base qualities are not given.

Per the publication, the time point label means: more than 35 days after influenza vaccine administration. The library was generated by RT-PCR. The sample was run on an Illumina HiSeq 2500. TCRdb trimmed public reads at Q25 via fastp, called clones via MiXCR and kept in-frame beta chains. Under each unique CDR3 protein, matching rows form one entry showing the most common genes and DNA. The sample profile shows about 520,000 distinct CDR3 sequences; about 10% of them were found once. Of the sample, about 12% falls within the top ten clones. The starting material was PBMCs from blood, obtained 35 to 45 days after vaccination. In this chain, TRBV12-3 or TRBV12-4 is recombined with TRBJ2-1; confidence is insufficient to name the D gene. This receptor was obtained from a man aged 50 to 60 who received an inactivated influenza vaccine. Donor details come from another sample of the same person, matched by shared clones. The sequenced DNA is TGTGCCAGCAGTTCGTCTAACGCCCAGAGCTCCTACAATGAGCAGTTCTTC. This sequence encodes CASSSSNAQSSYNEQFF.